This TCR beta chain was recovered during a study of CD8 T cells in ankylosing spondylitis (dated by TCRdb to about 2017). Regarding the research as a whole: T cell receptor beta repertoires were profiled in healthy donors and ankylosing spondylitis patients so that disease-linked TCR variants could be found. Peripheral blood samples were taken, and synovial fluid was additionally collected from ankylosing spondylitis patients. In total, the full study cohort was made up of over a hundred healthy donors and about two dozen ankylosing spondylitis patients.

What the work shows at the level of the full study, not this receptor alone: The disease-linked clones had a CD8+ phenotype and were found at relatively low frequencies in peripheral blood. According to the report, matched synovial fluid samples from ankylosing spondylitis patients were significantly enriched for the disease-linked clones. Some of the motif variants had been reported before in the synovial fluid and blood of reactive arthritis patients, a finding that suggests common disease-initiation mechanisms. Blood from ankylosing spondylitis patients appeared to be characterized by a TCR beta motif made up of several highly homologous amino acid variants.

Sequenced using an Illumina HiSeq 2500. TCR beta libraries were prepared by quantitative 5'-RACE with molecular barcodes. The original pipeline was this. A new computational method, built on a probabilistic model of VDJ rearrangement, was used to identify disease-linked TCR variants. In-frame beta chains were kept once TCRdb had trimmed the public reads at Q25 with fastp and called clones with MiXCR. All rows with the same CDR3 protein become a single entry with the most common DNA and genes. These V and J calls are TCRdb output, not the study's own analysis. The sample table holds 250,000 to 350,000 distinct CDR3 sequences, of which roughly 20% were seen once. The ten biggest clones cover 3.5% of the sample. The CDR3, cysteine through phenylalanine, is 15 amino acids long. Left in the record is the CDR3 DNA by itself, 45 bases read in frame from the first base. Sequences DFQATT (CDR1) and SNEGSKA (CDR2) are obtained from the germline V gene (reference sequence). Clipping removes 5 bases from V and 1 base from J, with 5 as the unmatched junction base count.

This clonotype has just a few counts. There is no known antigen for this receptor. Nothing much larger sits one base from this clone, and base qualities are not available. In this chain, TRBV20-1 is recombined with TRBJ1-4, with 9 bases in between that match TRBD1. Specimen: blood, either unsorted or a sorted T cell fraction (not recorded which). The source is a female donor with ankylosing spondylitis or in good health (not recorded which). This receptor carries the CDR3 CSAGTGWETNEKLFF. The DNA reads TGCAGTGCTGGGACAGGGTGGGAAACTAATGAAAAACTGTTTTTT.